The rows below give T cell receptor beta chains drawn from one sample of a study of human versus mouse CDR3 diversity and MHC coevolution. Produced via immunoSEQ multiplex PCR; TCRdb's table is partial and in-frame only. This table has some 82,000 clones, roughly 95% appearing once. What was sequenced was naive CD4+ T cells from blood. Every receptor here comes from a person between 30 and 69 years old in good health. CDR3s include the opening cysteine and the closing phenylalanine or tryptophan. A D gene is named only where the DNA matches it firmly. Clone size appears in some rows only: once, few, many, or a class for an expanded clone.

D gene	J gene	clone size	CDR3 length	V gene	CDR3 DNA	CDR3 protein
-	TRBJ1-5	-	15	TRBV19	TGTGCCAGTAGTCCTGGACAGCCCATAAGGCAGCCCCAGCATTTT	CASSPGQPIRQPQHF
-	TRBJ1-2	-	13	TRBV30	TGTGCCTGGAGTCGTACACCAGGGGAAGGCTACACCTTC	CAWSRTPGEGYTF
-	TRBJ1-6	-	14	TRBV6-4	TGTGCCAGCAGGGAAACAGGGATCAATTCACCCCTCCACTTT	CASRETGINSPLHF
TRBD1	TRBJ1-2	-	14	TRBV7-2	TGTGCCAGCAGCTTACTGACAGGGGGTGGGGGCTACACCTTC	CASSLLTGGGGYTF
TRBD2	TRBJ2-1	-	19	TRBV9	TGTGCCAGCAGCGGGGGACTAGCGGGAGGTCGGTTCAGCGACAATGAGCAGTTCTTC	CASSGGLAGGRFSDNEQFF
TRBD2	TRBJ2-3	-	14	TRBV7-9	TGTGCCAGCAGCCCTAGCGGGGGGACAGATACGCAGTATTTT	CASSPSGGTDTQYF
-	TRBJ2-1	-	15	TRBV4-3	TGCGCCAGCAGCCAAGAACTAGCCTCCGGCTATGAGCAGTTCTTC	CASSQELASGYEQFF
TRBD1	TRBJ2-2	-	15	TRBV27	TGTGCCAGCAGTTGGAGGACAGGGGTTTTCGGGGAGCTGTTTTTT	CASSWRTGVFGELFF
-	TRBJ2-1	-	15	TRBV6-4	TGTGCCAGCAGTGGCTACAGCGGGCGATACAATGAGCAGTTCTTC	CASSGYSGRYNEQFF
TRBD1	TRBJ2-3	-	15	TRBV19	TGTGCCAGTAGTACACTCGGGCAGGGGGCAGATACGCAGTATTTT	CASSTLGQGADTQYF
-	TRBJ2-7	once	13	TRBV18	TGTGCCAGCTCACCAACCCCACTCCCCGAGCAGTACTTC	CASSPTPLPEQYF
TRBD2	TRBJ2-5	-	14	TRBV2	TGTGCCAGCATACGGGGAGGGAGTAGAGAGACCCAGTACTTC	CASIRGGSRETQYF
TRBD2	TRBJ2-2	-	16	TRBV4-3	TGCGCCAGCAGCCGAGGGATAGCGGGTCGAATCCGGGAGCTGTTTTTT	CASSRGIAGRIRELFF
-	TRBJ2-1	-	12	TRBV10-3	TGTGCCGGGGGGACGGCCTACAATGAGCAGTTCTTC	CAGGTAYNEQFF
TRBD1	TRBJ1-2	-	13	TRBV7-9	TGTGCCAGCAGCCGAACGACAGGGGAAGGCTACACCTTC	CASSRTTGEGYTF
TRBD2	TRBJ2-1	once	16	TRBV27	TGTGCCAGCAGTTTTTCCCTAGCGGGAGTTAGTTATGAGCAGTTCTTC	CASSFSLAGVSYEQFF
TRBD2	TRBJ2-3	-	16	TRBV7-2	TGTGCCAGCAGCCGCCGTGCGGGGGGGAGGACAGATACGCAGTATTTT	CASSRRAGGRTDTQYF
-	TRBJ2-3	-	16	TRBV14	TGTGCCAGCAGCCAAGATAGCGGCCGTAGCACAGATACGCAGTATTTT	CASSQDSGRSTDTQYF
-	TRBJ2-1	-	13	TRBV6-1	TGTGCCAGCAGTGAAGTCGGGGAGTATGAGCAGTTCTTC	CASSEVGEYEQFF
-	TRBJ2-7	-	13	TRBV7-6	TGTGCCAGCAGCCGGAGGTACTTGGACGAGCAGTACTTC	CASSRRYLDEQYF
-	TRBJ2-3	-	14	TRBV7-2	TGTGCCAGCAGCTTAGACCGGTCGCGAGATACGCAGTATTTT	CASSLDRSRDTQYF
-	TRBJ2-5	-	14	TRBV19	TGTGCCAGTAGTGTGGGACTCCAAGAGGGGACCCAGTACTTC	CASSVGLQEGTQYF
TRBD1	TRBJ2-3	-	13	TRBV18	TGTGCCAGCTCAACAGGGGCCGGAGATACGCAGTATTTT	CASSTGAGDTQYF
-	TRBJ1-2	-	12	TRBV29-1	TGCAGCGTTGAAGAATCCCCGGGGGGCTACACCTTC	CSVEESPGGYTF
TRBD1	TRBJ2-2	-	16	TRBV7-2	TGTGCCAGCAGCGCGTCCGGGACAGGGGTTGTTGGGGAGCTGTTTTTT	CASSASGTGVVGELFF
-	TRBJ2-1	-	13	TRBV19	TGTGCCAGTAGTATCGTGCTATACAATGAGCAGTTCTTC	CASSIVLYNEQFF
-	TRBJ2-2	-	17	TRBV7-3	TGTGCCAGCAGCTTAAAGATGGCAGGACAGAACACCGGGGAGCTGTTTTTT	CASSLKMAGQNTGELFF
TRBD2	TRBJ2-7	-	15	TRBV28	TGTGCCAGCAGCCTGGGACTAGCGTTGACCTACGAGCAGTACTTC	CASSLGLALTYEQYF
-	TRBJ2-2	-	14	TRBV7-2	TGTGCCAGCAGCCCCGGGGGATACACCGGGGAGCTGTTTTTT	CASSPGGYTGELFF
TRBD1	TRBJ1-5	-	14	TRBV30	TGTGCCTGGAGTGTATCGGGACAGGGATTGCCCCAGCATTTT	CAWSVSGQGLPQHF
-	TRBJ1-6	-	14	TRBV5-4	TGTGCCAGCAGCTTGGTTGCAGTTAATTCACCCCTCCACTTT	CASSLVAVNSPLHF
TRBD2	TRBJ2-1	-	19	TRBV7-3	TGTGCCAGCAGCTTCCGGGACCCTTTTAGCGGGAGTGTGTGGGATGAGCAGTTCTTC	CASSFRDPFSGSVWDEQFF
-	TRBJ1-1	few	15	TRBV10-3	TGTGCCATCTTAATAGGGCCTAGCGCGGGCACTGAAGCTTTCTTT	CAILIGPSAGTEAFF
-	TRBJ2-5	-	13	TRBV2	TGTGCCAGCAGTGGGGGGGTCTGGGAGACCCAGTACTTC	CASSGGVWETQYF
-	TRBJ2-7	-	14	TRBV6-1	TGTGCCAGCAGTGAAACCCCTAGCTCCTACGAGCAGTACTTC	CASSETPSSYEQYF
-	TRBJ1-1	-	14	TRBV9	TGTGCCAGCAGCCCAGGTAGGTGGAACACTGAAGCTTTCTTT	CASSPGRWNTEAFF
TRBD2	TRBJ2-5	-	13	TRBV30	TGTGCCTGGGGAGCGGGGGGGGCCGAGACCCAGTACTTC	CAWGAGGAETQYF
TRBD1	TRBJ1-5	once	17	TRBV28	TGTGCCAGCAGTTCGGGACAGGGCTGGGTCAGCAATCAGCCCCAGCATTTT	CASSSGQGWVSNQPQHF
-	TRBJ1-6	-	15	TRBV19	TGTGCCAGTAGTTTTCGGACTGGCTATAATTCACCCCTCCACTTT	CASSFRTGYNSPLHF
-	TRBJ1-1	-	13	TRBV9	TGTGCCAGCAGCGTATCAGGGATGAGTGAAGCTTTCTTT	CASSVSGMSEAFF
TRBD1	TRBJ1-2	-	14	TRBV11-2	TGTGCCAGCAGCTCGGAGGGGACAGGGGTAGGCTACACCTTC	CASSSEGTGVGYTF
TRBD1	TRBJ1-4	-	15	TRBV6-1	TGTGCCAGCAGTATGAACAGGGGAACTAATGAAAAACTGTTTTTT	CASSMNRGTNEKLFF
TRBD1	TRBJ2-2	-	17	TRBV9	TGTGCCAGCAGCCCCACTCCGGGACAGGGGTATACCGGGGAGCTGTTTTTT	CASSPTPGQGYTGELFF
-	TRBJ2-1	-	12	TRBV11-2	TGTGCCAGCAGCGGGGGGTACAATGAGCAGTTCTTC	CASSGGYNEQFF
-	TRBJ2-7	-	13	TRBV7-3	TGTGCCAGCAGCTTATCGCGGGACCACGAGCAGTACTTC	CASSLSRDHEQYF